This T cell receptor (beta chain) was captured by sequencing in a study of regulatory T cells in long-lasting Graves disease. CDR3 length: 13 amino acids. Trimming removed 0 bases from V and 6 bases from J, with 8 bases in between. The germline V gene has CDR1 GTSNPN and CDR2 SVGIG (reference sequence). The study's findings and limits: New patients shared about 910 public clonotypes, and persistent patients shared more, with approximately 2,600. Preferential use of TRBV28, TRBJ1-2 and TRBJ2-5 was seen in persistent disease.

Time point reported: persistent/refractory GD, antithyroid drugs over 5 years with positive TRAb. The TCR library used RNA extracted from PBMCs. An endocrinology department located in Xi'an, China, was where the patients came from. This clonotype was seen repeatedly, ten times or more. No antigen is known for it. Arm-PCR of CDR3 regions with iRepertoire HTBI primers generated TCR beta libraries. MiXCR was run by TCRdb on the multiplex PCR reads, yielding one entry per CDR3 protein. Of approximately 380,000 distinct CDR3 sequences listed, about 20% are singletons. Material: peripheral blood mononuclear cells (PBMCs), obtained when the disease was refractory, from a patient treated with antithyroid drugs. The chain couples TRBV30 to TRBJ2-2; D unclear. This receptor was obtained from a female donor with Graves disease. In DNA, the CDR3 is TGTGCCTGGAGTGTACTCGAGTCCGGGGAGCTGTTTTTT. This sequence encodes CAWSVLESGELFF. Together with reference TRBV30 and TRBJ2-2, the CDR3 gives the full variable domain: SQTIHQWPATLVQPVGSPLSLECTVEGTSNPNLYWYRQAAGRGLQLLFYSVGIGQISSEVPQNLSASRPQDRQFILSSKKLLLSDSGFYLCAWSVLESGELFFGEGSRLTVL.